This T cell receptor beta chain was sequenced during a study of CD8+ T cells in alopecia areata. Study-level background: It was oral tofacitinib, at 5 to 10 mg twice daily, that treated patients received. General observations from the study: Scalp sequencing captures resident alphabeta T cells of normal skin too.

Extraction and reverse transcription of RNA yielded cDNA as the sequencing template. Profiled with immunoSEQ multiplex PCR; TCRdb holds only in-frame clones, not every one. The sample consists of 110,000 to 150,000 clones, around 60% of them appearing once. A note on this clone: Its target is not known.

Lesional scalp punch biopsies and peripheral blood came from alopecia areata patients. Both CD4+ and CD8+ T cells were separated by sorting PBMCs. The sequence derives from a human donor with alopecia areata. The sequenced sample was CD4+ T cells sorted from blood, obtained at week 0.

As DNA, the CDR3 is TGTGCCAGCAGTTTAAAACAGGGTAATCAGCCCCAGCATTTT. It yields the protein CASSLKQGNQPQHF. J is TRBJ1-5 and V is TRBV27; weak D call: TRBD1 (6 bases). The CDR3 totals 14 residues. The V end was cut by 2 bases, the J end by 4 bases, with 9 bases between. CDR1 and CDR2 (germline): MNHEY, SMNVEV (reference sequence).